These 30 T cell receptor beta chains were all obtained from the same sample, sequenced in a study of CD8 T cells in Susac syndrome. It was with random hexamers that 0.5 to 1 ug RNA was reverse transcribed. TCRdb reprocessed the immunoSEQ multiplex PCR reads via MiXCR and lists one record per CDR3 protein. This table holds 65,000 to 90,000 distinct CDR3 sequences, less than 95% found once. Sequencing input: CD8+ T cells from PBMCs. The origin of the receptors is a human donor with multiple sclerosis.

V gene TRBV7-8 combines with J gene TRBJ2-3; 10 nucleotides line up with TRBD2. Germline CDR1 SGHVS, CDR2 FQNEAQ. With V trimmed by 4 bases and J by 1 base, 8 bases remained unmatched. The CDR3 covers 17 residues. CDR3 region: CASSSSSGSLGTDTQYF. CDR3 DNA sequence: TGTGCCAGCAGCTCCTCTAGCGGGAGTTTAGGCACAGATACGCAGTATTTT.

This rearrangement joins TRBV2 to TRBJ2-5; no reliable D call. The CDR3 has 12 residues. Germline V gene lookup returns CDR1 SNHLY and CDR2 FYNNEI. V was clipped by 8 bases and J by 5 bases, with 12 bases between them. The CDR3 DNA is TGTGCCAGCCTGGGGAATTGGGAGACCCAGTACTTC. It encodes CASLGNWETQYF.

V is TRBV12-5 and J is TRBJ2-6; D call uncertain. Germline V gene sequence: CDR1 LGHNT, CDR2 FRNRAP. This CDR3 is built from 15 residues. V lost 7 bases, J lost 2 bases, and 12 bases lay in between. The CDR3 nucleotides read TGTGCTAGTGCCGAGGTCGGCGCTGGGGCCAACGTCCTGACTTTC. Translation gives CASAEVGAGANVLTF.

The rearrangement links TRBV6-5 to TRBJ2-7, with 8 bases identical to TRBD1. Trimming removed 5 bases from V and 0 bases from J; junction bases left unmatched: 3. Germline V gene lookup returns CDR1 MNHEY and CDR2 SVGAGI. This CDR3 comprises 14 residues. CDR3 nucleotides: TGTGCCAGCAGTGCTGGACAGGGCTCCTACGAGCAGTACTTC. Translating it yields CASSAGQGSYEQYF.

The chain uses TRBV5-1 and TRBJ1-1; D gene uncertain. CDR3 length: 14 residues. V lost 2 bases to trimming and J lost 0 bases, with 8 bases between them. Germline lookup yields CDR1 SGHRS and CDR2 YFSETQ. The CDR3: CASSFQAMNTEAFF. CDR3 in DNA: TGCGCCAGCAGCTTCCAGGCGATGAACACTGAAGCTTTCTTT.

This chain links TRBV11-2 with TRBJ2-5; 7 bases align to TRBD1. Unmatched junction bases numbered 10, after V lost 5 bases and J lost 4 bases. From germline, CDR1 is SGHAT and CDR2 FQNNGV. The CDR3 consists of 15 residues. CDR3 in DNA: TGTGCCAGCAGCGGTCCTGGGACAGATAGAGAGACCCAGTACTTC. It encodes CASSGPGTDRETQYF.

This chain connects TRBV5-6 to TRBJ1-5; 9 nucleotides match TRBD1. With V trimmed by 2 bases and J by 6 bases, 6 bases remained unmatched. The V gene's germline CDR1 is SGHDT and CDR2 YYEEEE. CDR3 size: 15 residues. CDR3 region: CASSLKGQGFQPQHF. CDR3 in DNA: TGTGCCAGCAGCTTAAAGGGACAGGGCTTTCAGCCCCAGCATTTT.

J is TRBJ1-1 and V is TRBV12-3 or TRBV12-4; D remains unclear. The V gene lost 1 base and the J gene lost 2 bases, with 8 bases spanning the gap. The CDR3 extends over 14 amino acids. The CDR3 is CASSLGAANTEAFF. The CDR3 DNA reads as TGTGCCAGCAGTTTAGGGGCGGCAAACACTGAAGCTTTCTTT.

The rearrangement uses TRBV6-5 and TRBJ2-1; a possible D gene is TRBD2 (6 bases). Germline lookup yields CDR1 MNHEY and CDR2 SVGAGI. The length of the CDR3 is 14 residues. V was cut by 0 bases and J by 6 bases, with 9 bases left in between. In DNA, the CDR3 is TGTGCCAGCAGTTACTCGGGGGAGGCCAATGAGCAGTTCTTC. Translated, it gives CASSYSGEANEQFF.

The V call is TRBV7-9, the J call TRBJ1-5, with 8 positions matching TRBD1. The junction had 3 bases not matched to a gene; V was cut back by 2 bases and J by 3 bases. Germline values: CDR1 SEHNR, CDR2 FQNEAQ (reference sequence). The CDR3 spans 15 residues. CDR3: CASSLTTGDNQPQHF. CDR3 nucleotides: TGTGCCAGCAGCTTAACGACAGGGGACAATCAGCCCCAGCATTTT.

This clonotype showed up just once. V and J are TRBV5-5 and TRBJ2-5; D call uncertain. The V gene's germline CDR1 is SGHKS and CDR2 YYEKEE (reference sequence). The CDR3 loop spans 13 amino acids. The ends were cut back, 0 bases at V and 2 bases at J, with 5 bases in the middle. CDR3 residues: CASSLDVQETQYF. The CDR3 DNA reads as TGTGCCAGCAGCTTGGACGTACAAGAGACCCAGTACTTC.

The DNA for the CDR3 is TGTGCCAGTAGTGATGGAGCCTACGAGCAGTACTTC. Protein product: CASSDGAYEQYF. This rearrangement joins TRBV19 to TRBJ2-7, with D uncertain. This CDR3 region has 12 residues. The V and J ends lost 5 bases and 2 bases respectively, with 7 bases between them. Germline V gene sequence: CDR1 LNHDA, CDR2 SQIVND (reference sequence).

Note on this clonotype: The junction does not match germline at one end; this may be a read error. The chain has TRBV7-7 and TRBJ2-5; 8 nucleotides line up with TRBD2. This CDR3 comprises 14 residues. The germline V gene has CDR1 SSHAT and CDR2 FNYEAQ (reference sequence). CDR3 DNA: TGTGCTAGCAGCTCCGGTAGCGGGGTAGAGACCCAGTACTTC. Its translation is CASSSGSGVETQYF.

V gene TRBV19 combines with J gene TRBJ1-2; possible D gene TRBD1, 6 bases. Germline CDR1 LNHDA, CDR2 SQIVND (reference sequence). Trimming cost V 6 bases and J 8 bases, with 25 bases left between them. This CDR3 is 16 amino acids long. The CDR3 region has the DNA TGTGCCAGTAGATTGGGGGCCGGACAGAACCTCGAGGGCTACACCTTC. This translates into CASRLGAGQNLEGYTF.

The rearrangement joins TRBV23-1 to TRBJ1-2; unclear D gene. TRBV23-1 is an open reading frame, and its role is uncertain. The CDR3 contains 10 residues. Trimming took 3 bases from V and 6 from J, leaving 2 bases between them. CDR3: CASSHDGYTF. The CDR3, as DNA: TGCGCCAGCAGTCACGATGGCTACACCTTC.

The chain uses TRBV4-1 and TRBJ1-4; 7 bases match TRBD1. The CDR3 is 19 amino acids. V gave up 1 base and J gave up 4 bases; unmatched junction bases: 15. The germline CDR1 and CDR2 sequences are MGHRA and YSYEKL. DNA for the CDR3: TGCGCCAGCAGCCAAGGCCCCGCGGTAGGGGGCGTGGGTAATGAAAAACTGTTTTTT. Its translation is CASSQGPAVGGVGNEKLFF.

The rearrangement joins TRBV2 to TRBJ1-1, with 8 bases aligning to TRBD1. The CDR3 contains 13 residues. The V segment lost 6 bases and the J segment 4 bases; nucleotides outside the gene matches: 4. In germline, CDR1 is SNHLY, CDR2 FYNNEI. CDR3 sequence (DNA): TGTGCCAGCAGACAGGGGGAGAGCACTGAAGCTTTCTTT. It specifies CASRQGESTEAFF.

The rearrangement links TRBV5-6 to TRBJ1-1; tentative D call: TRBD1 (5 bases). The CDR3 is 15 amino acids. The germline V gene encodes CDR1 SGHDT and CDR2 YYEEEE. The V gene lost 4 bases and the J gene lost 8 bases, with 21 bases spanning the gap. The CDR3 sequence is CASSPGGGLTFEAFF. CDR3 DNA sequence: TGTGCCAGCAGCCCTGGGGGAGGGTTGACATTCGAAGCTTTCTTT.

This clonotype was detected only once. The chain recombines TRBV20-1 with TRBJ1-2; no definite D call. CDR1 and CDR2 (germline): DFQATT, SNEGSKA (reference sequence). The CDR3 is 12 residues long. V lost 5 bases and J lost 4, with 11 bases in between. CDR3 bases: TGCAGTGCTCGCGACGGACTCTATGGCTACACCTTC. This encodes CSARDGLYGYTF.

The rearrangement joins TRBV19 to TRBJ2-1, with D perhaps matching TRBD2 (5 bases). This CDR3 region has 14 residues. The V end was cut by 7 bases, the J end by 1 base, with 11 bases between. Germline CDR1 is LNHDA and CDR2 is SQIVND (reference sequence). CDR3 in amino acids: CASTYKRSYNEQFF. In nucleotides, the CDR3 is TGTGCCAGTACATACAAGCGGTCCTACAATGAGCAGTTCTTC.

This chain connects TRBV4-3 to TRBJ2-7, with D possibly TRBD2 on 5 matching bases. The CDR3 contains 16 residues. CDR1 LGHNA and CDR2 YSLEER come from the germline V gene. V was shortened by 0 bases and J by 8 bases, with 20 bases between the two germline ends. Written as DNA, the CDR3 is TGCGCCAGCAGCCAAGATTTGCTAGCCGGGTATGAGAAGCAGTACTTC. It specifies CASSQDLLAGYEKQYF.

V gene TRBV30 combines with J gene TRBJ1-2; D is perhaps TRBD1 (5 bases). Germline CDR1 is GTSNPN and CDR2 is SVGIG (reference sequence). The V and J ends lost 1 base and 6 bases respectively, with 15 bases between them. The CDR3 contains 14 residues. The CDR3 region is CAWSEEGSVHGYTF. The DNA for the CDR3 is TGTGCCTGGAGTGAAGAGGGGTCCGTCCATGGCTACACCTTC.

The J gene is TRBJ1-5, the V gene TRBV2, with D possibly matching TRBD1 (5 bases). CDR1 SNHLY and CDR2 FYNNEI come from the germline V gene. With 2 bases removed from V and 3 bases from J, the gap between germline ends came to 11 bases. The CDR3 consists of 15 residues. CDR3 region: CASSEWGTDNQPQHF. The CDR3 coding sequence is TGTGCCAGCAGTGAATGGGGGACCGACAATCAGCCCCAGCATTTT. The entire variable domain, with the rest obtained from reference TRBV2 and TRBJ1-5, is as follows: EPEVTQTPSHQVTQMGQEVILRCVPISNHLYFYWYRQILGQKVEFLVSFYNNEISEKSEIFDDQFSVERPDGSNFTLKIRSTKLEDSAMYFCASSEWGTDNQPQHFGDGTRLSIL.

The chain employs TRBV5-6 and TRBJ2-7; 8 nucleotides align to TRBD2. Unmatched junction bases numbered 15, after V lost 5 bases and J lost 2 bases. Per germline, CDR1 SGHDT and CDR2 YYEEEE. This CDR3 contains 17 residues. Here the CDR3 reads CASSPNPTSVWAYEQYF. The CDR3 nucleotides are TGTGCCAGCAGTCCAAACCCGACTAGCGTTTGGGCCTACGAGCAGTACTTC.

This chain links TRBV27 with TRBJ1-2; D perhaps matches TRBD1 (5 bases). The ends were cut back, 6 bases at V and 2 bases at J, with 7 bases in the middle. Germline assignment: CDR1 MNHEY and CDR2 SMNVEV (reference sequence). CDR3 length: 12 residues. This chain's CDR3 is CASRAGNYGYTF. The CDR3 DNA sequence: TGTGCCAGCAGGGCAGGGAACTATGGCTACACCTTC.

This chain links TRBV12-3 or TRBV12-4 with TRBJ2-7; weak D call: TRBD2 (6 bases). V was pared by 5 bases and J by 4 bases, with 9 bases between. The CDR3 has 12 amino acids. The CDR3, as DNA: TGTGCCAGCAGTCGGGACTTATACGAGCAGTACTTC. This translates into CASSRDLYEQYF.

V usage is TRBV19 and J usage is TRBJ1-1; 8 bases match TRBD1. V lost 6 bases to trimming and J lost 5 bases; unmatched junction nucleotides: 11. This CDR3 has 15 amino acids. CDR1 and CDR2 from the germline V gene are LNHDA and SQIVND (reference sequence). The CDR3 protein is CASRPRQGTMTEAFF. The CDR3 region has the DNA TGTGCCAGTAGGCCCCGACAGGGGACGATGACTGAAGCTTTCTTT.

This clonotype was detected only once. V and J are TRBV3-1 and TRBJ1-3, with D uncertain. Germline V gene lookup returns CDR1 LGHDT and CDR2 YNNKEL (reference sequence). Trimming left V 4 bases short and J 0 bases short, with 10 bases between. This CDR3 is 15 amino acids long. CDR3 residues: CASSLDSTSGNTIYF. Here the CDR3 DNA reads TGTGCCAGCAGCCTGGACTCGACCTCTGGAAACACCATATATTTT.

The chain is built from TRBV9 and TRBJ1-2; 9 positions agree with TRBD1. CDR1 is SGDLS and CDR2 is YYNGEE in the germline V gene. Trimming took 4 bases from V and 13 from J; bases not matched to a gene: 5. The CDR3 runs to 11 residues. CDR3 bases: TGTGCCAGCAGCTTGACAGGGGGTTTCACCTTC. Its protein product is CASSLTGGFTF.

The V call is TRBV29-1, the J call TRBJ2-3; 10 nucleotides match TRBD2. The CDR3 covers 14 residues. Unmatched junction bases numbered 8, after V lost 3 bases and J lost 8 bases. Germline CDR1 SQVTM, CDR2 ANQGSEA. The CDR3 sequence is CSVDGLAAPGTQYF. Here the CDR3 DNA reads TGCAGCGTTGATGGACTAGCGGCACCGGGTACGCAGTATTTT.